This T cell receptor beta chain was sequenced during a study of blood T cell repertoires in COVID-19 (dated by TCRdb to the early 2020s). Broadly, across the study: The collaborator samples originated in the United States, Italy and Spain and spanned the acute and convalescent phases of COVID-19. The samples were drawn from two sources: the first 160 participants of the ongoing ImmuneRACE study, and about 1,300 subjects contributed by 6 global collaborators. HLA class I and class II types, where available, came from metadata supplied by the sample provider rather than from assay-based typing. The material from the prospective study consisted of cDNA or gDNA derived from T cells, B-cell-depleted T cells, or PBMCs. The dataset comprised deeply sampled blood TCRbeta repertoires from subjects exposed to, actively infected with, or recovered from COVID-19. The repertoires were made available in a free public database intended to serve as a resource for research on the immune response to SARS-CoV-2. The sample metadata nearly always contained a de-identified subject ID, COVID-19 status, age in years and sex. The paper's findings and limits, for the study overall: The amount of clinical and demographic metadata varied by source and participant and was provided uncurated.

The collaborating institutions used their own protocols to collect whole blood in K2EDTA tubes. For TCRbeta analysis, collaborators shipped samples as frozen whole blood, isolated PBMCs, or DNA extracted from either of those sample types. About this clone itself: Its antigen is still unknown. No per-base quality is available; no much larger clone lies one base away.

The immunoSEQ Assay, a bias-controlled multiplex PCR, was used to amplify TCRbeta CDR3 regions from genomic DNA. The source study handled its data this way. The number of nucleated cells in each sample was estimated from the amplification of reference gene primers within the assay. Sequence reads were collapsed and filtered to measure the absolute abundance of every unique TCRbeta CDR3 rearrangement. For each sample, productive Simpson clonality was calculated as the square root of Simpson's diversity index across productive rearrangements. The immuneACCESS repertoire file appears here via TCRdb, limited to in-frame rearrangements. These files lack a portion of the clones; in checked studies, under half of the deficit traces to unresolved V genes, and the cause of the others is not known. D and trimming were read from the DNA, whereas the V and J calls and clone size are those reported in that table. The sample records tens of thousands of clones, about 77% of which are singletons. The ten largest clones add up to around 32% of the sample.

The CDR3 measures 13 amino acids from cysteine to phenylalanine. Only the CDR3 portion is preserved as DNA: 39 bases, with reading frame beginning at the first base. V lost 6 bases and J lost 6 bases, and the count of bases not matched to a germline gene is 3. CDR1 MDHEN and CDR2 SYDVKM were looked up in the germline V gene. Recombination joined TRBV28 with TRBJ1-5, with 9 bases in between that match TRBD1. The sequence came from a human donor in a cohort sampled during active COVID-19. The source material was peripheral blood. The CDR3 loop reads CASRTQGAQPQHF. At the DNA level, the sequence is TGTGCCAGCAGGACACAGGGGGCTCAGCCCCAGCATTTT. Joined to the reference TRBV28 and TRBJ1-5 proteins, this CDR3 gives the full variable domain: DVKVTQSSRYLVKRTGEKVFLECVQDMDHENMFWYRQDPGLGLRLIYFSYDVKMKEKGDIPEGYSVSREKKERFSLILESASTNQTSMYLCASRTQGAQPQHFGDGTRLSIL.